Shown below are 15 T cell receptor beta chains from a single sample sequenced in a study of human T cells and chemical hapten exposure. TCRdb recomputed calls from the RACE reads with MiXCR, one row per CDR3 protein. The table lists 50,000 to 60,000 distinct CDR3 sequences, around 11% of them singletons, with 2.4% in the top ten. Described time point: patch test 3, about 24 weeks after DPC sensitization. Treatment here: therapeutic diphenylcyclopropenone sensitization with weekly scalp DPC. The sample in question was whole blood, obtained in connection with sensitization to the hapten diphenylcyclopropenone (DPC). The source is a man aged 25-45 years with alopecia areata. Some clones in this sample may be carry-over from other donors' samples.

This chain uses TRBV20-1 with TRBJ2-1, with 9 nucleotides matching TRBD2. Losses at the gene ends were 6 bases for V and 2 bases for J; bases not matched to a gene: 5. Germline-derived CDR1 and CDR2 are DFQATT and SNEGSKA (reference sequence). This CDR3 comprises 14 residues. CDR3 protein: CSARSGGTYNEQFF. CDR3 nucleotides: TGCAGTGCGAGAAGCGGGGGGACCTACAATGAGCAGTTCTTC.

This clonotype was picked up many times. V is TRBV29-1 and J is TRBJ2-5, with no clear D. The CDR3 length is 13 residues. The V and J ends lost 7 bases and 2 bases respectively, with 14 bases between them. CDR1 and CDR2 (germline): SQVTM, ANQGSEA. CDR3 nucleotide sequence: TGCAGCGCTTTCAGACGGCAGCAAGAGACCCAGTACTTC. It encodes CSAFRRQQETQYF.

The J gene is TRBJ1-1, the V gene TRBV29-1; D may be TRBD1 (5 bases). V dropped 1 base and J dropped 5 bases, with 14 bases sitting between them. CDR3 length: 14 amino acids. CDR1 is SQVTM, CDR2 ANQGSEA, per germline. Written as DNA, the CDR3 is TGCAGCGTTGAAGCCAGGGTAAGCGAGACTGAAGCTTTCTTT. Its protein product is CSVEARVSETEAFF.

DNA of the CDR3: TGCAGTGCGAGGGCAGGGACTTCGAACACTGAAGCTTTCTTT. Protein sequence: CSARAGTSNTEAFF. The chain joins TRBV20-1 to TRBJ1-1, with D tentatively TRBD1 (5 bases). The CDR3 extends over 14 amino acids. V lost 6 bases and J lost 1, with 15 bases in between. Germline-derived CDR1 and CDR2 are DFQATT and SNEGSKA (reference sequence).

In the case of this clonotype: This is likely a read error, given that the CDR3 carries no conserved phenylalanine or tryptophan at its end. This rearrangement joins TRBV9 to TRBJ2-2; D is unresolved. Germline CDR1 SGDLS, CDR2 YYNGEE. V was cut by 4 bases and J by 2 bases, with 12 bases left in between. The CDR3 sequence is 15 residues long. The CDR3 loop reads CASSQVGPNTGELFY. For the CDR3, the DNA is TGTGCCAGCAGCCAAGTCGGTCCTAACACCGGGGAGCTGTTTTAT.

Only a few counts were recorded for this clonotype. The chain has TRBV9 and TRBJ2-3; D is possibly TRBD2 (6 bases). CDR1 SGDLS and CDR2 YYNGEE come from the germline V gene. V was cut by 6 bases and J by 1 base, with 15 bases left in between. There are 15 residues in the CDR3. Here the CDR3 reads CASTVEGWGTDTQYF. CDR3 in DNA: TGTGCCAGCACCGTGGAGGGATGGGGCACAGATACGCAGTATTTT.

This clonotype was seen only a few times. J is TRBJ2-5 and V is TRBV5-1, with 10 bases aligning to TRBD2. The CDR3 length is 15 residues. Germline CDR1 SGHRS, CDR2 YFSETQ. After removal of 1 base from V and 5 bases from J, the junction contained 5 bases not matched to a gene. The CDR3: CASSLWTSGRETQYF. As DNA, the CDR3 is TGCGCCAGCAGCTTGTGGACTAGCGGCAGGGAGACCCAGTACTTC.

The rearrangement joins TRBV12-3 or TRBV12-4 to TRBJ2-3; perhaps TRBD2 as D (5 bases). CDR3 length equals 15 residues. Trimming removed 4 bases from V and 4 bases from J, with 15 bases in between. The CDR3 spells CASSSIRRRSDTQYF. The CDR3 coding sequence is TGTGCCAGCAGTTCTATCCGGAGGCGGTCAGATACGCAGTATTTT.

This clonotype was recorded many times. This chain uses TRBV6-2 or TRBV6-3 with TRBJ1-1; no definite D call. This CDR3 region has 11 residues. Germline CDR1 MNHEY, CDR2 SVGEGT. V was cut by 7 bases and J by 7 bases, with 10 bases left in between. Written as DNA, the CDR3 is TGTGCCAGCACCGCCACATTTGAAGCTTTCTTT. As protein: CASTATFEAFF.

The J gene is TRBJ2-3, the V gene TRBV6-2 or TRBV6-3; D gene ambiguous. The CDR3 sequence is 11 residues long. The V end was cut by 5 bases, the J end by 5 bases, with 5 bases between. Germline CDR1 is MNHEY and CDR2 is SVGEGT. This chain's CDR3 is CASSQGDTQYF. CDR3 bases: TGTGCCAGCAGTCAAGGAGATACGCAGTATTTT.

In its sample, this clonotype was seen many times. The chain recombines TRBV9 with TRBJ2-3; possible D gene TRBD1, 5 bases. The CDR3 is made up of 15 amino acids. Germline V gene lookup returns CDR1 SGDLS and CDR2 YYNGEE. V lost 5 bases to trimming and J lost 6 bases, with 19 bases between them. CDR3 sequence reads: CASSPTRVKFDTQYF. The CDR3, as DNA: TGTGCCAGCAGTCCAACCAGGGTGAAATTCGATACGCAGTATTTT.

This clonotype was seen many times. The chain links TRBV5-1 to TRBJ1-1, with TRBD1 matching over 10 bases. CDR3 length: 14 amino acids. The J segment lost 4 bases and the V segment lost 4 bases, leaving 4 bases of the junction unmatched. Germline values: CDR1 SGHRS, CDR2 YFSETQ. Written as DNA, the CDR3 is TGCGCCAGCAGCGGGACAGGGGCCTTCACTGAAGCTTTCTTT. As protein: CASSGTGAFTEAFF.

J is TRBJ1-2 and V is TRBV28; D possibly corresponds to TRBD1 (5 bases). Germline V CDR1 and CDR2: MDHEN, SYDVKM. Trimming left V 8 bases short and J 4 bases short, with 8 bases between. This CDR3 is 11 amino acids long. The CDR3 sequence: CASGTVYGYTF. The CDR3 coding sequence is TGTGCCAGCGGGACGGTCTATGGCTACACCTTC.

This clonotype was counted at least ten times. The J gene is TRBJ2-2, the V gene TRBV10-3; possibly TRBD1 or TRBD2 for D (5 bases each). Germline V gene lookup returns CDR1 ENHRY and CDR2 SYGVKD. The CDR3 length is 18 residues. V lost 10 bases and J lost 1, with 25 bases in between. CDR3 nucleotides: TGTGCCACCTTGACGGGCAGCCGGGGACCGCGGAACACCGGGGAGCTGTTTTTT. Translated: CATLTGSRGPRNTGELFF.

This clonotype has just a few counts. CDR3: CASSLRQGSGELFF. In nucleotides, the CDR3 is TGTGCCAGCAGCCTCCGACAGGGAAGCGGGGAGCTGTTTTTT. V is TRBV14 and J is TRBJ2-2; 7 bases agree with TRBD1. This CDR3 contains 14 residues. Trimming took 4 bases from V and 7 from J; bases not matched to a gene: 6. CDR1 is SGHDN, CDR2 FVKESK, per germline.